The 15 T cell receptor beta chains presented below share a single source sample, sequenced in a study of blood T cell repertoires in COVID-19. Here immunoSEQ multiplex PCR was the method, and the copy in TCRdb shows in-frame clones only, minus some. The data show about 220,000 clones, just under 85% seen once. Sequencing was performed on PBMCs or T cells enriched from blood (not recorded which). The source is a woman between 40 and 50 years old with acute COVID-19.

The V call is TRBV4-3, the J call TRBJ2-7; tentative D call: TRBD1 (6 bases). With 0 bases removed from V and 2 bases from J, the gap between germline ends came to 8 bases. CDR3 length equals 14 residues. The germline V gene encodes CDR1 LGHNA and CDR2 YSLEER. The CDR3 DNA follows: TGCGCCAGCAGCCAAGATAAGGGGGCCTACGAGCAGTACTTC. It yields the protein CASSQDKGAYEQYF.

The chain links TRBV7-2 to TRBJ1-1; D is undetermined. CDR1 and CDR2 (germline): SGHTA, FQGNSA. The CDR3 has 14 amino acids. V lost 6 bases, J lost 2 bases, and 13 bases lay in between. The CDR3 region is CASSPTRGNTEAFF. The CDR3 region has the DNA TGTGCCAGCAGTCCAACCCGCGGAAACACTGAAGCTTTCTTT. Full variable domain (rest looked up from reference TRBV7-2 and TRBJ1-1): GAGVSQSPSNKVTEKGKDVELRCDPISGHTALYWYRQSLGQGLEFLIYFQGNSAPDKSGLPSDRFSAERTGGSVSTLTIQRTQQEDSAVYLCASSPTRGNTEAFFGQGTRLTVV.

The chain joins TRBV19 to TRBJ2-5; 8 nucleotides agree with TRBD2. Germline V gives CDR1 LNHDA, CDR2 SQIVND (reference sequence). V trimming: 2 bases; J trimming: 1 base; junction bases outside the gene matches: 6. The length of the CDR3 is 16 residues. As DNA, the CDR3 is TGTGCCAGTAGTATATATAGCGGGGACCGCCAAGAGACCCAGTACTTC. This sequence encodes CASSIYSGDRQETQYF.

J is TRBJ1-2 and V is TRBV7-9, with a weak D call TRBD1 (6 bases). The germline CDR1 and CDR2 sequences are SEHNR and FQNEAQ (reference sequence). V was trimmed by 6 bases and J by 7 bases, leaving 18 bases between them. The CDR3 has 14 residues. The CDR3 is CASSLRDKETGYTF. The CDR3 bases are TGTGCCAGCAGTCTCCGGGACAAGGAGACTGGCTACACCTTC.

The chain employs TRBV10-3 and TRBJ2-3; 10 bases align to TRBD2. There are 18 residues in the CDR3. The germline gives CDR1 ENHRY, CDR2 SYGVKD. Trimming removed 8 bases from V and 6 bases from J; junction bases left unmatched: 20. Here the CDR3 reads CAIRGTSVGLTHGDTQYF. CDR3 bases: TGTGCCATCCGGGGGACTAGCGTAGGGCTAACCCACGGCGATACGCAGTATTTT.

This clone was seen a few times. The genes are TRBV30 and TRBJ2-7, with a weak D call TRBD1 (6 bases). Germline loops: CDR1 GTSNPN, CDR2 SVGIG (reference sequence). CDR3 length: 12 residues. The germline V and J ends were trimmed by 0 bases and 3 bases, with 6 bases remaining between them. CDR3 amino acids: CAWSVQGYEQYF. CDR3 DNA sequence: TGTGCCTGGAGTGTACAGGGCTACGAGCAGTACTTC.

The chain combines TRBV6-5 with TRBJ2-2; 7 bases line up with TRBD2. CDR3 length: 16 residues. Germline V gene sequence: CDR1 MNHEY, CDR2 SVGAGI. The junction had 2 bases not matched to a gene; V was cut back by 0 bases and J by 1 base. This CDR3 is CASSYSWEGNTGELFF. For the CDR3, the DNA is TGTGCCAGCAGTTACTCATGGGAGGGGAACACCGGGGAGCTGTTTTTT.

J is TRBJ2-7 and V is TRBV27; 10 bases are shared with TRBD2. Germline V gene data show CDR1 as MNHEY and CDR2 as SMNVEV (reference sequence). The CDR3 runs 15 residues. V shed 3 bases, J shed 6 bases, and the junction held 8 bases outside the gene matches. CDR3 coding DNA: TGTGCCAGCAGTTTTTTTGAGCGGGGGGGTGGCGAGCAGTACTTC. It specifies CASSFFERGGGEQYF.

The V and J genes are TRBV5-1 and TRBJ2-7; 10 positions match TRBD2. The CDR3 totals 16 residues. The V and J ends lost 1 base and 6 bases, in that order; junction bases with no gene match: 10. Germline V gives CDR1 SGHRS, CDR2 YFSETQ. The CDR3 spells CASSLSLAGALGEQYF. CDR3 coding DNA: TGCGCCAGCAGCTTGTCGCTAGCGGGAGCCCTCGGCGAGCAGTACTTC.

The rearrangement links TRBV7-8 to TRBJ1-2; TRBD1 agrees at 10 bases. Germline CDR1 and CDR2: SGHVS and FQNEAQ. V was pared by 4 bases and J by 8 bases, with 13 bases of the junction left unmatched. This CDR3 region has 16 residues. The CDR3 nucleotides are TGTGCCAGCAGCTCCGGGACAGGGGCTTCGGAAGGCGGCTACACCTTC. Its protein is CASSSGTGASEGGYTF.

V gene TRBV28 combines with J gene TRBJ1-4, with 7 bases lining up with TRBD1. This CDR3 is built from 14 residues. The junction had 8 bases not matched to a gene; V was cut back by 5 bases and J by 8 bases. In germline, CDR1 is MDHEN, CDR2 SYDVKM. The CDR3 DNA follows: TGTGCCAGCAGTCAGGGGGGCGAGCGGGAAAAACTGTTTTTT. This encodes CASSQGGEREKLFF.

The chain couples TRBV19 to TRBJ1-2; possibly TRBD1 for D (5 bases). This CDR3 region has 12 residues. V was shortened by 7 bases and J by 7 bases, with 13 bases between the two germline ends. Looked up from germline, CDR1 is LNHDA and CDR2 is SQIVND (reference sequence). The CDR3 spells CASKMGGSGYTF. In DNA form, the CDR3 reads TGTGCCAGTAAAATGGGGGGAAGTGGCTACACCTTC. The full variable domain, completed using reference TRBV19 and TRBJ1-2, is DGGITQSPKYLFRKEGQNVTLSCEQNLNHDAMYWYRQDPGQGLRLIYYSQIVNDFQKGDIAEGYSVSREKKESFPLTVTSAQKNPTAFYLCASKMGGSGYTFGSGTRLTVV.

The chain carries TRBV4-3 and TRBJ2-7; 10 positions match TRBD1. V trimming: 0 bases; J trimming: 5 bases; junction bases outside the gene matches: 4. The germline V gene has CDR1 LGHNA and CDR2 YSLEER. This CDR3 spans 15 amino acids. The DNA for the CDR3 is TGCGCCAGCAGCCAAGATCGACAGGGGGCAGACGAGCAGTACTTC. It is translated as CASSQDRQGADEQYF.

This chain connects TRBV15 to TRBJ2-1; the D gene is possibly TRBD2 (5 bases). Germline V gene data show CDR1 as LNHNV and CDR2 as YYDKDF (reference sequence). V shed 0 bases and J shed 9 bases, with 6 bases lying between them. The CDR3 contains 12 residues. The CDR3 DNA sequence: TGTGCCACCAGCAGAGATGAGGGTGAGCAGTTCTTC. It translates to CATSRDEGEQFF.

The CDR3 DNA is TGTGCCAGCAGCTTAGCGGCCAAAGAGACCCAGTACTTC. Translated, it gives CASSLAAKETQYF. The chain employs TRBV7-2 and TRBJ2-5; the D is unclear. This CDR3 has 13 amino acids. The V end lost 0 bases, the J end lost 3 bases, and 5 bases lay between the germline ends. Germline V CDR1 and CDR2: SGHTA, FQGNSA.